The rows below give T cell receptor beta chains drawn from one sample of a study of early stage breast cancer tumors. TCRdb's table, derived via immunoSEQ multiplex PCR, lists solely in-frame clones and lacks some. The sample shows about 9,900 clones, around 60% of them seen only once. Specimen: breast tumor tissue. Receptors were obtained from a person between 60 and 70 years old with breast cancer. CDR3s include the opening cysteine and the closing phenylalanine or tryptophan. The D gene is left open where the match is weak. Clone size is shown for a subset of rows, as once, few, many or a class of expanded clone.

clone size	V gene	D gene	J gene	CDR3 protein	CDR3 DNA
.	TRBV4-1	.	TRBJ1-2	CASSQGGATALGYTF	TGCGCCAGCAGCCAAGGTGGGGCGACGGCCCTTGGCTACACCTTC
.	TRBV4-1	.	TRBJ1-5	CASSQAPRGPINQPQHF	TGCGCCAGCAGCCAAGCCCCCCGGGGACCCATTAATCAGCCCCAGCATTTT
.	TRBV7-9	.	TRBJ1-2	CASRGGGYGYTF	TGTGCCAGCAGGGGAGGGGGCTATGGCTACACCTTC
.	TRBV23-1	.	TRBJ2-7	CASRTTGFGNEQYF	TGCGCCAGCAGGACTACAGGGTTTGGCAACGAGCAGTACTTC
.	TRBV14	.	TRBJ1-4	CASSRPSGSTNEKLFF	TGTGCCAGCAGCCGCCCATCAGGGTCAACTAATGAAAAACTGTTTTTT
.	TRBV5-3	TRBD1	TRBJ1-1	CASSLTGPTEAFF	TGTGCCAGCAGCTTGACAGGGCCCACTGAAGCTTTCTTT
once	TRBV19	.	TRBJ1-3	CASNGGAGGNTIYF	TGTGCCAGTAACGGGGGGGCAGGTGGAAACACCATATATTTT
.	TRBV7-3	.	TRBJ2-5	CASSLSGTGETQYF	TGTGCCAGCAGCTTATCAGGGACCGGGGAGACCCAGTACTTC
.	TRBV9	.	TRBJ2-7	CASSVEGEPYEQYF	TGTGCCAGCAGCGTAGAAGGGGAACCCTACGAGCAGTACTTC
.	TRBV28	TRBD1	TRBJ2-7	CASSFLDREGKEQYF	TGTGCCAGCAGTTTCCTTGACAGGGAAGGGAAAGAGCAGTACTTC
.	TRBV5-1	TRBD2	TRBJ2-3	CASSLTSGSPNTQYF	TGCGCCAGCAGCCTGACTAGCGGGAGCCCCAATACGCAGTATTTT
.	TRBV18	.	TRBJ2-1	CASFPEEGHGYNEQFF	TGTGCCAGCTTCCCGGAGGAGGGGCACGGCTACAATGAGCAGTTCTTC
few	TRBV19	.	TRBJ1-2	CASSITTGYTF	TGTGCCAGTAGTATAACTACGGGCTACACCTTC
few	TRBV19	.	TRBJ1-2	CASSITGTNYGYTF	TGTGCCAGTAGTATTACAGGGACTAACTATGGCTACACCTTC
.	TRBV6-5	TRBD1	TRBJ1-2	CATRGTASYYGYTF	TGTGCCACCCGGGGGACAGCTTCATACTATGGCTACACCTTC
.	TRBV30	.	TRBJ1-6	CAWSPQQGRGSPLHF	TGTGCCTGGAGTCCTCAACAGGGTAGAGGGTCACCCCTCCACTTT
.	TRBV5-8	.	TRBJ2-7	CASSSPDRWNYEQYF	TGTGCCAGCAGTTCTCCCGACAGGTGGAACTACGAGCAGTACTTC
.	TRBV2	.	TRBJ2-2	CASRWTQNTGELFF	TGTGCCAGCAGATGGACACAGAACACCGGGGAGCTGTTTTTT
.	TRBV4-1	.	TRBJ2-1	CASSQGEVRNEQFF	TGCGCCAGCAGCCAAGGCGAAGTGCGGAATGAGCAGTTCTTC
.	TRBV5-1	.	TRBJ1-6	CASSLGGFYNSPLHF	TGCGCCAGCAGCTTGGGGGGCTTCTATAATTCACCCCTCCACTTT
.	TRBV2	.	TRBJ2-7	CASTQDSYEQYF	TGTGCCAGCACCCAGGACAGCTACGAGCAGTACTTC
.	TRBV7-6	.	TRBJ2-5	CASSLQETQYF	TGTGCCAGCAGCCTACAAGAGACCCAGTACTTC
.	TRBV19	TRBD1	TRBJ1-1	CAIAQTGGTTEAFF	TGTGCCATCGCACAGACAGGGGGGACCACTGAAGCTTTCTTT
few	TRBV6-5	TRBD1	TRBJ2-1	CASSYGGQGFYNEQFF	TGTGCCAGCAGTTATGGAGGACAGGGCTTTTACAATGAGCAGTTCTTC
.	TRBV5-5	TRBD2	TRBJ2-5	CASRPTGGETQYF	TGTGCCAGCAGGCCCACGGGAGGAGAGACCCAGTACTTC
.	TRBV28	TRBD1	TRBJ1-5	CASGETGQGGQPQHF	TGTGCCAGCGGTGAGACGGGACAGGGCGGTCAGCCCCAGCATTTT
.	TRBV29-1	.	TRBJ2-7	CSVETGEQYF	TGCAGCGTTGAAACGGGAGAGCAGTACTTC
.	TRBV6-5	TRBD2	TRBJ2-1	CASSPSGSRREQFF	TGTGCCAGCAGTCCTAGCGGGAGCCGGCGGGAGCAGTTCTTC
.	TRBV5-6	TRBD1	TRBJ2-7	CASSFYDREYEQYF	TGTGCCAGCAGCTTCTACGACAGGGAATACGAGCAGTACTTC
.	TRBV5-4	TRBD1	TRBJ2-2	CASTGKTGANTGELFF	TGTGCCAGCACTGGGAAAACAGGGGCGAACACCGGGGAGCTGTTTTTT
few	TRBV6-6	TRBD2	TRBJ2-2	CASQSGDTGELFF	TGTGCCAGCCAGAGCGGGGACACCGGGGAGCTGTTTTTT